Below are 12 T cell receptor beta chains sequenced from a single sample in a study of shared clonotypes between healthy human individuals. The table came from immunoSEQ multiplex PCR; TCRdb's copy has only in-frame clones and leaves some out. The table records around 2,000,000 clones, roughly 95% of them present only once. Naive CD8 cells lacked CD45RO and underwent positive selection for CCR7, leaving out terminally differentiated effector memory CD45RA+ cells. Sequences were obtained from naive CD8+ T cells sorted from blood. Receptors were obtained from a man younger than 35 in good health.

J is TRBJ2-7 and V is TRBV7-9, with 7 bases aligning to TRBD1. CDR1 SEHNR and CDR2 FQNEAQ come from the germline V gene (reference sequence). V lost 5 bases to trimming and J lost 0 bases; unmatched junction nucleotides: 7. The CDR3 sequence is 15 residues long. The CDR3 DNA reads TGTGCCAGCAGCGCCCGACAGGGCGCCTCCTACGAGCAGTACTTC. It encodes CASSARQGASYEQYF.

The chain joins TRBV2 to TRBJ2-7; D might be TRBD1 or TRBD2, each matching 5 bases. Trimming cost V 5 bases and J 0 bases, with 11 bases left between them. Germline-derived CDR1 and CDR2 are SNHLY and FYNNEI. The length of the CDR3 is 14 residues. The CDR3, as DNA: TGTGCCAGCAGTTACCGGGACGACTCCTACGAGCAGTACTTC. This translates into CASSYRDDSYEQYF.

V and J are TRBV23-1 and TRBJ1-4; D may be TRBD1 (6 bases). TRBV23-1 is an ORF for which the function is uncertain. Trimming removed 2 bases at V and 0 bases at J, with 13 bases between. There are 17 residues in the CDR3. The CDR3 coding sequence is TGCGCCAGCAGTCAAGTCAAGGACAGCGCAACTAATGAAAAACTGTTTTTT. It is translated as CASSQVKDSATNEKLFF.

CDR3 coding DNA: TGCAGCGTTGTGACTCTCCAAGATACGCAGTATTTT. Translated: CSVVTLQDTQYF. The genes are TRBV29-1 and TRBJ2-3; D unclear. Trimming shortened V by 4 bases and J by 5 bases, and 10 bases separated the two germline ends. The CDR3 is made up of 12 amino acids. Germline CDR1 and CDR2: SQVTM and ANQGSEA.

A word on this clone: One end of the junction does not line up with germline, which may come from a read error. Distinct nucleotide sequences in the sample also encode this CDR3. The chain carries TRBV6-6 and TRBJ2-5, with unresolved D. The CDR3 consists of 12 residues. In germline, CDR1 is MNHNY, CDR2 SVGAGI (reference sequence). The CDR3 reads CAVAHQQETQYF. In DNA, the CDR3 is TGTGCCGTGGCCCACCAGCAAGAGACTCAGTACTTC.

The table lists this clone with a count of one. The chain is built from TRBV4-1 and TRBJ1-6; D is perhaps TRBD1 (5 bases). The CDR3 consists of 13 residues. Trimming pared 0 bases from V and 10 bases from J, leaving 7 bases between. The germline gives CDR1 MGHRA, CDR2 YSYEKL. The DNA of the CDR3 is TGCGCCAGCAGCCAAGATCGGACATCACCCCTCCACTTT. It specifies CASSQDRTSPLHF.

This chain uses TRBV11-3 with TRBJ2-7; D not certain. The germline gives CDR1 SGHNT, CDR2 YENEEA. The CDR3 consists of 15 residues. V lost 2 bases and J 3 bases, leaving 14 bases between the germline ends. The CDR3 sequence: CASSLTVVSDYEQYF. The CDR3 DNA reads TGTGCCAGCAGCTTAACCGTCGTCTCGGACTACGAGCAGTACTTC.

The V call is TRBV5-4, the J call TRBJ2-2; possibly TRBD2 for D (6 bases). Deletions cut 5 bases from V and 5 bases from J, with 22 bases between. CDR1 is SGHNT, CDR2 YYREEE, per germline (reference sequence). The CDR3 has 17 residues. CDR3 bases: TGTGCCAGCAGTCAGGTACCCACGGAGGGAAAAACCGGGGAGCTGTTTTTT. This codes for CASSQVPTEGKTGELFF.

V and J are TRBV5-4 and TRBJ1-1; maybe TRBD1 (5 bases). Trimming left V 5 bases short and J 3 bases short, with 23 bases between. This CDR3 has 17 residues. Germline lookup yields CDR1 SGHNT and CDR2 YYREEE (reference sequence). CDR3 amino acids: CASRDPGVNPRDTEAFF. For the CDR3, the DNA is TGTGCCAGCAGGGACCCCGGGGTTAACCCCAGGGACACTGAAGCTTTCTTT.

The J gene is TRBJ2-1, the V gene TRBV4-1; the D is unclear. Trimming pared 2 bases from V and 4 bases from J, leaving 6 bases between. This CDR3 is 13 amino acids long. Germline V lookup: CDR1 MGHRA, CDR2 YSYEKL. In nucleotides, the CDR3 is TGCGCCAGCAGCCAACAAGGGTACAATGAGCAGTTCTTC. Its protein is CASSQQGYNEQFF.

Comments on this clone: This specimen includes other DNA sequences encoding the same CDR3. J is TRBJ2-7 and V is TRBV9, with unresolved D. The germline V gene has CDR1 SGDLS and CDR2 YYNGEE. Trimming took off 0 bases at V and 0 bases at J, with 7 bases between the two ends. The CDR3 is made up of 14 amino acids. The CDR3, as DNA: TGTGCCAGCAGCGTAGATTTAAGCTCCTACGAGCAGTACTTC. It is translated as CASSVDLSSYEQYF.

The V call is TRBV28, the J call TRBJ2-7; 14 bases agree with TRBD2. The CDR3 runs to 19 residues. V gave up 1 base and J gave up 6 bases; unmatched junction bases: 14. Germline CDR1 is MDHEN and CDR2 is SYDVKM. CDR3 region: CASSLFPGTSGGGGGEQYF. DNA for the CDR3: TGTGCCAGCAGTTTATTTCCTGGGACTAGCGGGGGAGGAGGGGGCGAGCAGTACTTC. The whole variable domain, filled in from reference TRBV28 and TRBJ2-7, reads DVKVTQSSRYLVKRTGEKVFLECVQDMDHENMFWYRQDPGLGLRLIYFSYDVKMKEKGDIPEGYSVSREKKERFSLILESASTNQTSMYLCASSLFPGTSGGGGGEQYFGPGTRLTVT.